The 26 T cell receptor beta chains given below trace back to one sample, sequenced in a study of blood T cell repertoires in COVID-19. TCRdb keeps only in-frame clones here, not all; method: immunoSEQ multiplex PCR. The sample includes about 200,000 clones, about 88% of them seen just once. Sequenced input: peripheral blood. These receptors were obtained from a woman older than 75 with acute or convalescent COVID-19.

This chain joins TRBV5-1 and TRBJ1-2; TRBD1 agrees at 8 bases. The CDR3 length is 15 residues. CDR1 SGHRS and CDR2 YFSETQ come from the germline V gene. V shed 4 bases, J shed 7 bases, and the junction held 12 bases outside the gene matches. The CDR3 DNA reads TGCGCCAGCAGCACGCCGGGACAGGTTTTTGCTGGCTACACCTTC. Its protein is CASSTPGQVFAGYTF.

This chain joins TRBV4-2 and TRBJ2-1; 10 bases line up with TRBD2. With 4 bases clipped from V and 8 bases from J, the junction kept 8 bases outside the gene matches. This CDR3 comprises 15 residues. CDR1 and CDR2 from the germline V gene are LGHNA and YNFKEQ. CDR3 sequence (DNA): TGTGCCAGCAGCCCGGTTCGTCTAGCGGGAGATGAGCAGTTCTTC. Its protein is CASSPVRLAGDEQFF.

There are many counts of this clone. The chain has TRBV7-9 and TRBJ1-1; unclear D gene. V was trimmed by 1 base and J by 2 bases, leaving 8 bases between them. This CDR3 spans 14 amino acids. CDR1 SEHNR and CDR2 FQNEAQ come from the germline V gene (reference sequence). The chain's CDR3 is CASSLETLNTEAFF. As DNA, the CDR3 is TGTGCCAGCAGCTTAGAGACACTTAACACTGAAGCTTTCTTT.

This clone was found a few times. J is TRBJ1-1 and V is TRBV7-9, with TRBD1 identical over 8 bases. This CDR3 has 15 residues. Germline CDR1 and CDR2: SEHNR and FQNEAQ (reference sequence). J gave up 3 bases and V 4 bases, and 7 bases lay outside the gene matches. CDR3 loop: CASSWAGGKDTEAFF. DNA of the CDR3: TGTGCCAGCAGCTGGGCAGGGGGCAAGGACACTGAAGCTTTCTTT.

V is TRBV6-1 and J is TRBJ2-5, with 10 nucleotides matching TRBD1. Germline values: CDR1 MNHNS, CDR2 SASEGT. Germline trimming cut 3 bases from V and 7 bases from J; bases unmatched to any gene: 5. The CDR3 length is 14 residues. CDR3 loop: CASSETGGRLTQYF. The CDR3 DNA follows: TGTGCCAGCAGTGAGACAGGGGGCAGATTGACCCAGTACTTC.

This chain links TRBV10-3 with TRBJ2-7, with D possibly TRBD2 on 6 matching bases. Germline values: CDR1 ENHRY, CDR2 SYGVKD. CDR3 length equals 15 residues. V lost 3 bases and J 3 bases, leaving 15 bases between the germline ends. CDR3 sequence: CAISDLQETSYEQYF. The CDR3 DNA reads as TGTGCCATCAGTGACTTACAGGAGACTAGCTACGAGCAGTACTTC.

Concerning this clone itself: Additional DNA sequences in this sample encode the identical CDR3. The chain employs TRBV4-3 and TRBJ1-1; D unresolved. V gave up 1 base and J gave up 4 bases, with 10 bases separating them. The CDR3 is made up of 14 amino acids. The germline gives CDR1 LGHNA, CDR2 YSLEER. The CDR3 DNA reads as TGCGCCAGCAGCCAAGTGGGAGGGCGCACTGAAGCTTTCTTT. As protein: CASSQVGGRTEAFF.

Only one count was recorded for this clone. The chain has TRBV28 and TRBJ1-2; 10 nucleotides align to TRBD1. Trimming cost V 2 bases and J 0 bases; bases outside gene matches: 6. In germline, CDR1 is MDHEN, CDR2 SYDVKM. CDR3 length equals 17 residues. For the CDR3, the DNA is TGTGCCAGCAGTTTAGTGACAGGGGGCAGAACTAACTATGGCTACACCTTC. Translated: CASSLVTGGRTNYGYTF.

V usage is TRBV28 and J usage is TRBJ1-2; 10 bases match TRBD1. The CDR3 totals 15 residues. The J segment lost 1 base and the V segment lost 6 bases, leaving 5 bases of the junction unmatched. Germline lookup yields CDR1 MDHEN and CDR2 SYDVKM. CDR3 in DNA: TGTGCCAGCAGGGGACAGGGGACTTATAACTATGGCTACACCTTC. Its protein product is CASRGQGTYNYGYTF.

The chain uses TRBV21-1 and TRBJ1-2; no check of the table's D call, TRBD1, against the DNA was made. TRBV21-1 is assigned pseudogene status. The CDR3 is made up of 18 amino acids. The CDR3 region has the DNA TGTGCCAGCAGCAAAGAGACAGCTAAGGATGTGGATAACTATGGCTACACCTTC. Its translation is CASSKETAKDVDNYGYTF.

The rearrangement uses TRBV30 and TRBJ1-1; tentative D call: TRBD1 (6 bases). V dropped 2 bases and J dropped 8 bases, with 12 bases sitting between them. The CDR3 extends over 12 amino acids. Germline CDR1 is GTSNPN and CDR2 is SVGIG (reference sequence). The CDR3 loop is CAWSRGGSEAFF. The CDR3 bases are TGTGCCTGGAGTAGAGGGGGTTCCGAAGCTTTCTTT.

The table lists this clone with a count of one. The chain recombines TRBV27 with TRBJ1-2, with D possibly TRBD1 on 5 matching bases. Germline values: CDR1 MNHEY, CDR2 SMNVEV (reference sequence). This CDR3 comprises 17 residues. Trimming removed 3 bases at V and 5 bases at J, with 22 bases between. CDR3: CASSFLKVGPIYYGYTF. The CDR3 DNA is TGTGCCAGCAGTTTCCTTAAGGTGGGGCCTATCTATTATGGCTACACCTTC.

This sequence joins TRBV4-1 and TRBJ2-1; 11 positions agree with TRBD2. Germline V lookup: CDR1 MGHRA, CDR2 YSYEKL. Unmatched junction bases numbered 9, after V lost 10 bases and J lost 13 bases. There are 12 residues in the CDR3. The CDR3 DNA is TGCGCCACCGGGACTAGCGGCCTCGGACAGTTCTTC. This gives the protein CATGTSGLGQFF.

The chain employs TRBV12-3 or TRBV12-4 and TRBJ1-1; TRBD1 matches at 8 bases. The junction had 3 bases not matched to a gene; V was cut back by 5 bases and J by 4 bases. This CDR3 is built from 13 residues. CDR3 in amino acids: CASSIQGGTEAFF. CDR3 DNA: TGTGCCAGCAGTATACAGGGGGGCACTGAAGCTTTCTTT.

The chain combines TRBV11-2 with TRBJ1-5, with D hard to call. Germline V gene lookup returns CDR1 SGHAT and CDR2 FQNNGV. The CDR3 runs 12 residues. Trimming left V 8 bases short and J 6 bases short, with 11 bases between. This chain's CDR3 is CASGDLGQPQHF. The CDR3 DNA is TGTGCCAGCGGAGATCTGGGTCAGCCCCAGCATTTT. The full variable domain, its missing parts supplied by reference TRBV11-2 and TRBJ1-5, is EAGVAQSPRYKIIEKRQSVAFWCNPISGHATLYWYQQILGQGPKLLIQFQNNGVVDDSQLPKDRFSAERLKGVDSTLKIQPAKLEDSAVYLCASGDLGQPQHFGDGTRLSIL.

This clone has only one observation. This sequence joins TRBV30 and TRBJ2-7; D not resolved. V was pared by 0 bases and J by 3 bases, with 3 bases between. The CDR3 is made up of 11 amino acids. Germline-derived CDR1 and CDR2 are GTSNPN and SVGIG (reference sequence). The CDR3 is CAWSVRYEQYF. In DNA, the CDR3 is TGTGCCTGGAGTGTCCGCTACGAGCAGTACTTC.

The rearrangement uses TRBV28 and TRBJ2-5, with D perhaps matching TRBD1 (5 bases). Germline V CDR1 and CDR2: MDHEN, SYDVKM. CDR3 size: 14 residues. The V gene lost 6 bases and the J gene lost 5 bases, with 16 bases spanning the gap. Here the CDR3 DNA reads TGTGCCAGCAGCACCCCTCAGGGTTCCGAGACCCAGTACTTC. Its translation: CASSTPQGSETQYF.

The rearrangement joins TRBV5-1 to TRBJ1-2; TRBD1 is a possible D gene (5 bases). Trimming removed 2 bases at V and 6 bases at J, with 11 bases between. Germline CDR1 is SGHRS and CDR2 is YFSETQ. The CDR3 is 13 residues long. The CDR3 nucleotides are TGCGCCAGCAGCTTCCCGCAGGGAAATGGCTACACCTTC. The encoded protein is CASSFPQGNGYTF.

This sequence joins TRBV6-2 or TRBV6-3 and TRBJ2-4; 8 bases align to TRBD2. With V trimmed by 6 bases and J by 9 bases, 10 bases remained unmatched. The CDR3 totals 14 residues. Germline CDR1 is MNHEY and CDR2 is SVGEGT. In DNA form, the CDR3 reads TGTGCCAGCAGCCTAGCGGGCTCTATCGGCATTCAGTACTTC. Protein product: CASSLAGSIGIQYF.

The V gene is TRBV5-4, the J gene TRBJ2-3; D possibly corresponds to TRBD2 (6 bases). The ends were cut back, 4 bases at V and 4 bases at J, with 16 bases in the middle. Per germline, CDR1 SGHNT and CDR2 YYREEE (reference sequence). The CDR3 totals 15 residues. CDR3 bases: TGTGCCAGCAGCCTGGTGAACGGGAGCCCAGATACGCAGTATTTT. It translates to CASSLVNGSPDTQYF.

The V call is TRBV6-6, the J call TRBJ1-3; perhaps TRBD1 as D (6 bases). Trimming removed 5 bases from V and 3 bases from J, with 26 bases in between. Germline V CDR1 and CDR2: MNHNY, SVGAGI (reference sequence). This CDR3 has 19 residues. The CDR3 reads CASSPWASGGREIGNTIYF. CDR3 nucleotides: TGTGCCAGCAGTCCATGGGCCAGCGGGGGCCGCGAGATTGGAAACACCATATATTTT.

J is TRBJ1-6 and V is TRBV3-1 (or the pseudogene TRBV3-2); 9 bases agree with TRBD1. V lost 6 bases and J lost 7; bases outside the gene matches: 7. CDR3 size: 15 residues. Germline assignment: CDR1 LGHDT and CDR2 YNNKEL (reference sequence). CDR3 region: CASRRGDRANSPLHF. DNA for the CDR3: TGTGCCAGCAGACGGGGGGACAGGGCGAATTCACCCCTCCACTTT.

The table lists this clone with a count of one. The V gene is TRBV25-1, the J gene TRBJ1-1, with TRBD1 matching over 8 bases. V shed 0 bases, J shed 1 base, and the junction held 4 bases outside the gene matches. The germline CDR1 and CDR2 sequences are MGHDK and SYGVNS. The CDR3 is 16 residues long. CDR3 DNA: TGTGCCAGCAGTGAATACCCAGGGGGCAAGAACACTGAAGCTTTCTTT. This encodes CASSEYPGGKNTEAFF.

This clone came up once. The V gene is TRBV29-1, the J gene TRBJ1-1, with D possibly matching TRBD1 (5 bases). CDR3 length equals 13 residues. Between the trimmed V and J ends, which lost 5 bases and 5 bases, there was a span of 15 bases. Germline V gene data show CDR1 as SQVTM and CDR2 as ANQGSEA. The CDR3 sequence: CSVRTRLETEAFF. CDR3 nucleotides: TGCAGCGTTCGGACACGTTTAGAGACTGAAGCTTTCTTT.

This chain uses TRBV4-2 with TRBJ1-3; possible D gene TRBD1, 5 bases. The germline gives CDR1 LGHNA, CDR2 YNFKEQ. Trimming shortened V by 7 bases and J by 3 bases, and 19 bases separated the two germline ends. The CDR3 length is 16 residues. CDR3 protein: CASTFPGGANGNTIYF. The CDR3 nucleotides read TGTGCCAGCACCTTTCCGGGAGGGGCTAATGGAAACACCATATATTTT.

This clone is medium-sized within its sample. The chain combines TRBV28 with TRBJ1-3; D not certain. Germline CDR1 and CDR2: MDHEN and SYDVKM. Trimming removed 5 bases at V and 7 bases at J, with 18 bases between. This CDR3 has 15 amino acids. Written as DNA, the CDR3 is TGTGCCAGCAGTACACGAACCCGGGTACGGAACACCATATATTTT. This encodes CASSTRTRVRNTIYF.